The rows below give T cell receptor beta chains drawn from one sample of a study of lymphopenia after photon versus proton radiotherapy. Sequenced by immunoSEQ multiplex PCR; TCRdb stores in-frame clones only, minus some. This sample has about 160,000 clones, with 80% to 90% found just once. The sample consisted of peripheral blood, taken from a patient treated with photon-based radiotherapy. These receptors originate from a man aged 45-65 years with gastric cancer. Each CDR3 is given with its conserved first and last residue. Each record gives: clone size, D gene, J gene, V gene, CDR3 DNA, CDR3 protein. A D gene is named only where the DNA matches it firmly. Size tells how often a clone was seen (once, few, many) or the class of an expanded clone, and some rows leave it out.

.	.	TRBJ2-5	TRBV29-1	TGCAGCGTTGAAGGGCTTTCTTTGAAGACCCAGTACTTC	CSVEGLSLKTQYF
.	.	TRBJ1-2	TRBV6-1	TGTGCCAGCAGTGAGCGTTATGGCTACACCTTC	CASSERYGYTF
.	.	TRBJ2-3	TRBV25-1	TGTGCCAGCAGTGACTATAGCGGAGGCACAGATACGCAGTATTTT	CASSDYSGGTDTQYF
.	.	TRBJ1-5	TRBV6-5	TGTGCCAGCAGTAAGGGACCGATCCGAGATCAGCCCCAGCATTTT	CASSKGPIRDQPQHF
.	TRBD1	TRBJ1-5	TRBV19	TGTGCCAGTAGTATAGGGGGACAGTTCCAGCCCCAGCATTTT	CASSIGGQFQPQHF
.	.	TRBJ1-2	TRBV11-2	TGTGCCAGCAGCGAAAGGGACGGGTCCTATGGCTACACCTTC	CASSERDGSYGYTF
.	.	TRBJ1-1	TRBV6-1	TGTGCCAGCAGACCGATGACAGGGAACACTGAAGCTTTCTTT	CASRPMTGNTEAFF
few	.	TRBJ1-4	TRBV5-1	TGCGCCAGCAGCTCGGGTGCGACGGAAAAACTGTTTTTT	CASSSGATEKLFF
.	TRBD1	TRBJ2-1	TRBV7-2	TGTGCCAGCAGCTTACGCTCCGGGACAGGGGCGAATGAGCAGTTCTTC	CASSLRSGTGANEQFF
once	.	TRBJ1-1	TRBV30	TGTGCCTGGAATAGGGGCGGGGGGAACACTGAAGCTTTCTTT	CAWNRGGGNTEAFF
.	.	TRBJ2-1	TRBV2	TGTGCCAGCAGTGATTACAATGAGCAGTTCTTC	CASSDYNEQFF
.	.	TRBJ1-1	TRBV6-1	TGTGCCAGCAGTGAAGAAGTAAGGACGAACACTGAAGCTTTCTTT	CASSEEVRTNTEAFF
.	.	TRBJ1-1	TRBV18	TGTGCCAGCTCACCAAATTGGCAACAGAACACTGAAGCTTTCTTT	CASSPNWQQNTEAFF
.	TRBD1	TRBJ2-6	TRBV28	TGTGCCAGCAGTTTATTTGCAGGGGGCTCTGGGGCCAACGTCCTGACTTTC	CASSLFAGGSGANVLTF
.	.	TRBJ2-3	TRBV5-1	TGCGCCAGCAGCTTGCAGGGAGCGTCGGATACGCAGTATTTT	CASSLQGASDTQYF
.	.	TRBJ2-2	TRBV10-3	TGTGCCATCAGTGAGCCGGGACGGATCACCGGGGAGCTGTTTTTT	CAISEPGRITGELFF
many	TRBD2	TRBJ2-1	TRBV11-3	TGTGCCAGCAGCTTTAGCGGGAGCTCCTACAATGAGCAGTTCTTC	CASSFSGSSYNEQFF
.	TRBD1	TRBJ1-3	TRBV9	TGTGCCAGCAGCGTAGAGTACAGGGGGCGAGGCGGCACCATATATTTT	CASSVEYRGRGGTIYF